Below, 9 T cell receptor beta chains from the same sample are listed, as sequenced in a study of beta chain features in type 1 diabetes. Of the isolated RNA, all was reverse transcribed, and so the sequenced material was expressed TCRB transcripts. Data came from immunoSEQ multiplex PCR; TCRdb stores just in-frame clones and leaves some out. Among 900,000 or so clones listed, 15% to 20% were seen once. Sequenced: naive CD4+ T cells from blood. The receptors were gathered from a woman aged 18 to 35 in good health.

The chain uses TRBV28 and TRBJ2-7, with 7 bases lining up with TRBD1. V lost 9 bases and J lost 6; bases outside the gene matches: 8. The CDR3 consists of 12 residues. CDR1 and CDR2 from the germline V gene are MDHEN and SYDVKM. Here the CDR3 DNA reads TGTGCCAGTGCGGACAGGTTGACCGAGCAGTACTTC. Translating it yields CASADRLTEQYF.

The CDR3 DNA sequence: TGCAGCGCCCCCGGCCGGGGCCAAGAGACCCAGTACTTC. It yields the protein CSAPGRGQETQYF. The chain employs TRBV29-1 and TRBJ2-5; tentative D call: TRBD2 (5 bases). The CDR3 is made up of 13 amino acids. V gave up 7 bases and J gave up 1 base, with 13 bases separating them. Per germline, CDR1 SQVTM and CDR2 ANQGSEA. The complete variable domain, with remaining parts taken from reference TRBV29-1 and TRBJ2-5, reads SAVISQKPSRDICQRGTSLTIQCQVDSQVTMMFWYRQQPGQSLTLIATANQGSEATYESGFVIDKFPISRPNLTFSTLTVSNMSPEDSSIYLCSAPGRGQETQYFGPGTRLLVL.

The CDR3 here is CASSPLRLMSKNIQYF. Written as DNA, the CDR3 is TGTGCCAGCTCACCACTTCGCTTAATGAGCAAAAACATTCAGTACTTC. V usage is TRBV18 and J usage is TRBJ2-4; D is unresolved. V was pared by 1 base and J by 3 bases, with 13 bases between. The CDR3 contains 16 residues. CDR1 is KGHSH, CDR2 LQKENI, per germline.

The genes are TRBV7-2 and TRBJ2-1, with TRBD2 as a possible D gene (6 bases). The CDR3 sequence is 13 residues long. Germline lookup yields CDR1 SGHTA and CDR2 FQGNSA. V shed 5 bases and J shed 4 bases, with 9 bases lying between them. The CDR3 spells CASSPRGYNEQFF. In DNA, the CDR3 is TGTGCCAGCAGCCCCCGGGGGTACAATGAGCAGTTCTTC. Supplemented by reference TRBV7-2 and TRBJ2-1, the full variable domain reads GAGVSQSPSNKVTEKGKDVELRCDPISGHTALYWYRQSLGQGLEFLIYFQGNSAPDKSGLPSDRFSAERTGGSVSTLTIQRTQQEDSAVYLCASSPRGYNEQFFGPGTRLTVL.

The rearrangement uses TRBV9 and TRBJ2-7; 10 bases line up with TRBD2. This CDR3 has 15 amino acids. V trimming: 0 bases; J trimming: 2 bases; junction bases outside the gene matches: 2. Germline CDR1 is SGDLS and CDR2 is YYNGEE. This CDR3 is CASSVEAGGPYEQYF. The CDR3 DNA follows: TGTGCCAGCAGCGTAGAAGCGGGAGGGCCCTACGAGCAGTACTTC.

The chain joins TRBV1 to TRBJ2-1; the D call of TRBD2 is as the table states it, not checked on the DNA. TRBV1 is labeled a pseudogene. CDR3 length equals 17 residues. The CDR3 DNA reads as TGCACCAGCAGCCAGCTGCTCCTAGCGGGAGGCCCCCCAGAGCAGTTCTTC. Protein product: CTSSQLLLAGGPPEQFF.

The chain carries TRBV6-6 and TRBJ1-5, with 8 nucleotides matching TRBD1. J gave up 7 bases and V 2 bases, and 7 bases lay outside the gene matches. This CDR3 comprises 15 residues. Germline lookup yields CDR1 MNHNY and CDR2 SVGAGI (reference sequence). This CDR3 is CASSYKDREYQPQHF. The CDR3 nucleotides read TGTGCCAGCAGTTACAAGGACAGGGAGTACCAGCCCCAGCATTTT.

V is TRBV2 and J is TRBJ1-1; D might be TRBD1 (5 bases). This CDR3 spans 14 amino acids. V was pared by 2 bases and J by 5 bases, with 12 bases between. Germline values: CDR1 SNHLY, CDR2 FYNNEI. CDR3 sequence reads: CASSEQGSWTEAFF. CDR3 in DNA: TGTGCCAGCAGTGAACAGGGTTCGTGGACTGAAGCTTTCTTT.

This clone was seen a few times. This chain uses TRBV18 with TRBJ2-1; 10 bases are shared with TRBD2. The CDR3 spans 15 residues. Trimming took 3 bases from V and 7 from J; bases not matched to a gene: 6. Germline values: CDR1 KGHSH, CDR2 LQKENI. CDR3 DNA: TGTGCCAGCTCACCCCCTAGCGGGAGCAGGAATGAGCAGTTCTTC. Its protein product is CASSPPSGSRNEQFF.